This entry lists 8 T cell receptor beta chains sequenced from one sample in a study of regulatory T cells in long-lasting Graves disease. Libraries of TCR beta came from iRepertoire HTBI primers plus Arm-PCR of CDR3 regions. TCRdb re-analysed the multiplex PCR reads in MiXCR, keeping a single row per CDR3 protein. The profile shows approximately 500,000 distinct CDR3 sequences, roughly a fifth of them singletons. Regarding time point: persistent/refractory GD, antithyroid drugs over 5 years with positive TRAb. Preparation of the TCR library used RNA extracted from PBMCs. The starting material was peripheral blood mononuclear cells (PBMCs), obtained when the disease was refractory, from a patient treated with antithyroid drugs. Every receptor here comes from a female donor with Graves disease.

This clonotype was seen a few times. The chain joins TRBV15 to TRBJ1-1, with TRBD1 identical over 7 bases. Trimming removed 3 bases from V and 1 base from J; junction bases left unmatched: 5. CDR3 length equals 15 residues. CDR1 and CDR2 (germline): LNHNV, YYDKDF (reference sequence). CDR3 sequence reads: CATSRTRGENTEAFF. The CDR3 nucleotides are TGTGCCACCAGCAGGACCAGGGGGGAGAACACTGAAGCTTTCTTT.

This clonotype was counted ten times or more. V usage is TRBV12-3 or TRBV12-4 and J usage is TRBJ1-5; the D gene is possibly TRBD1 (6 bases). V was cut by 3 bases and J by 5 bases, with 8 bases left in between. This CDR3 is 13 amino acids long. CDR3 in DNA: TGTGCCAGCAGTTTTTACAGGGATCAGCCCCAGCATTTT. This codes for CASSFYRDQPQHF.

This clonotype was detected many times. The chain couples TRBV28 to TRBJ1-1; D possibly corresponds to TRBD1 (6 bases). V was clipped by 5 bases and J by 1 base, with 14 bases between them. Germline V gives CDR1 MDHEN, CDR2 SYDVKM. This CDR3 is 15 amino acids long. CDR3 amino acids: CASSTVGQPNTEAFF. CDR3 nucleotides: TGTGCCAGCAGTACAGTCGGACAGCCGAACACTGAAGCTTTCTTT.

The genes are TRBV19 and TRBJ2-1; D perhaps matches TRBD1 (8 bases). With 10 bases removed from V and 8 bases from J, the gap between germline ends came to 18 bases. Germline V CDR1 and CDR2: LNHDA, SQIVND (reference sequence). The CDR3 extends over 13 amino acids. CDR3: CATRGRGRDEQFF. CDR3 coding DNA: TGTGCCACCAGGGGGCGGGGGAGGGATGAGCAGTTCTTC.

This chain links TRBV6-1 with TRBJ1-2; D possibly corresponds to TRBD1 (6 bases). Trimming removed 6 bases from V and 7 bases from J, with 24 bases in between. CDR3 length: 16 amino acids. Germline CDR1 is MNHNS and CDR2 is SASEGT. CDR3 sequence: CASRTSGEGEQTGYTF. The CDR3 bases are TGTGCCAGCAGAACCTCGGGGGAGGGGGAGCAGACTGGCTACACCTTC.

The chain recombines TRBV4-3 with TRBJ2-2; maybe TRBD1 (5 bases). CDR1 and CDR2 from the germline V gene are LGHNA and YSLEER. V dropped 4 bases and J dropped 5 bases, with 14 bases sitting between them. CDR3 size: 15 residues. CDR3 DNA: TGCGCCAGCAGCCTGGCGGCGCAGGGTACCGGGGAGCTGTTTTTT. Encoded protein: CASSLAAQGTGELFF.

In DNA form, the CDR3 reads TGCGCCAGCAGCTTGAGGGGACAGGCTAATTCACCCCTCCACTTT. Protein sequence: CASSLRGQANSPLHF. This chain uses TRBV5-1 with TRBJ1-6, with 8 bases fitting TRBD1. The CDR3 spans 15 residues. The V gene's germline CDR1 is SGHRS and CDR2 YFSETQ. After removal of 1 base from V and 6 bases from J, the junction contained 3 bases not matched to a gene.

There are a few counts of this clonotype. V is TRBV7-9 and J is TRBJ2-6; D might be TRBD1 (6 bases). The CDR3 totals 15 residues. Germline V gives CDR1 SEHNR, CDR2 FQNEAQ (reference sequence). V was cut by 5 bases and J by 2 bases, with 10 bases left in between. The CDR3 region has the DNA TGTGCCAGCAGCCCAAGGGGGACTGGGGCCAACGTCCTGACTTTC. This codes for CASSPRGTGANVLTF.